The sequence of this T cell receptor beta chain was determined in a study of T cells in Graves' hyperthyroidism and ophthalmopathy. The V end lost 5 bases, the J end lost 7 bases, and 11 bases lay between the germline ends. Germline V gene sequence: CDR1 SGHTA, CDR2 FQGNSA. This CDR3 spans 12 amino acids. From RNA transcripts, TCR beta CDR3 regions were amplified. When the TCR CDR3 underwent first-round RT-PCR, the HTBI primer set was used. MiXCR, applied by TCRdb to the multiplex PCR reads, yields one record per CDR3 protein. The data show 500,000 to 700,000 distinct CDR3 sequences, approximately 16% seen once. This clonotype was counted ten times or more.

This clonotype was sampled from a woman between 18 and 29 years old with Graves' hyperthyroidism. The sample taken for sequencing was blood. The chain couples TRBV7-2 to TRBJ1-1; no reliable D call. The CDR3 here is CASSHDVSEAFF. The CDR3 DNA reads TGTGCCAGCAGCCACGATGTCAGTGAAGCTTTCTTT.